The 22 T cell receptor beta chains below all came from one sample that was sequenced in a study of beta chain features in type 1 diabetes. Study outcomes and limitations: Shortening of TCRB CDR3s, moderate but significant, appeared in all four CD4+ subsets of Type 1 diabetes patients.

TCRB transcripts that were expressed got sequenced, as all of the isolated RNA had been reverse transcribed. Produced via immunoSEQ multiplex PCR; TCRdb's table is partial and in-frame only. The sample shows 600,000 or so clones, about an eighth of them seen only once. These receptors are not linked to any known antigen. Specimen: naive CD4+ T cells from blood. These receptors came from a man aged 30-40 years with type 1 diabetes.

V usage is TRBV7-9 and J usage is TRBJ2-7, with 9 bases lining up with TRBD1. V was clipped by 2 bases and J by 3 bases; unmatched bases: 8. CDR1 and CDR2 from the germline V gene are SEHNR and FQNEAQ (reference sequence). This CDR3 comprises 16 residues. The CDR3 nucleotides are TGTGCCAGCAGCTTAATCCCTGGACAGGGGAACTACGAGCAGTACTTC. Amino acid sequence: CASSLIPGQGNYEQYF.

The genes are TRBV13 and TRBJ1-2; D possibly corresponds to TRBD1 (6 bases). The CDR3 is made up of 13 amino acids. Trimming took off 5 bases at V and 6 bases at J, with 13 bases between the two ends. CDR1 is PRHDT, CDR2 FYEKMQ, per germline (reference sequence). In DNA form, the CDR3 reads TGTGCCAGCAGCCCCGGGAACAGGGATGGCTACACCTTC. This translates into CASSPGNRDGYTF. Full variable domain (remainder filled in from reference TRBV13 and TRBJ1-2): AAGVIQSPRHLIKEKRETATLKCYPIPRHDTVYWYQQGPGQDPQFLISFYEKMQSDKGSIPDRFSAQQFSDYHSELNMSSLELGDSALYFCASSPGNRDGYTFGSGTRLTVV.

This clone came up a few times. Other DNA sequences within the sample encode an identical CDR3. The chain links TRBV20-1 to TRBJ2-7, with no clear D. This CDR3 has 11 amino acids. Germline CDR1 is DFQATT and CDR2 is SNEGSKA (reference sequence). V lost 3 bases to trimming and J lost 2 bases, with 5 bases between them. The CDR3 region is CSASDTYEQYF. For the CDR3, the DNA is TGCAGTGCTAGCGACACCTACGAGCAGTACTTC.

This clone was counted a few times. The DNA is omitted, as the CDR3 cannot be located on it reliably, and the CDR3 follows TCRdb's listing. The rearrangement uses TRBV29-1 and TRBJ2-3. Termini included, the CDR3 measures 12 amino acids. In germline, CDR1 is SQVTM, CDR2 ANQGSEA. The CDR3 region is CSVGTGASGTLF.

V is TRBV29-1 and J is TRBJ2-1, with 10 bases fitting TRBD1. Germline CDR1 and CDR2: SQVTM and ANQGSEA. The J segment lost 7 bases and the V segment lost 4 bases, leaving 13 bases of the junction unmatched. The CDR3 has 16 residues. CDR3 nucleotides: TGCAGCGTTGTTTACCTCCCGGGACAGGGGAGGAATGAGCAGTTCTTC. This sequence encodes CSVVYLPGQGRNEQFF.

The gene calls are TRBV29-1 and TRBJ2-7, with D tentatively TRBD1 (5 bases). V was cut by 6 bases and J by 4 bases, with 22 bases left in between. This CDR3 is 15 amino acids long. Germline CDR1 and CDR2: SQVTM and ANQGSEA. The CDR3 loop is CSVFEVRGGTYEQYF. The CDR3 DNA reads TGCAGCGTCTTTGAGGTAAGGGGTGGAACTTACGAGCAGTACTTC.

This chain connects TRBV10-3 to TRBJ2-2, with D possibly matching TRBD1 (5 bases). CDR3 length: 16 amino acids. The germline V and J ends were trimmed by 3 bases and 0 bases, with 11 bases remaining between them. Germline V gene sequence: CDR1 ENHRY, CDR2 SYGVKD. The DNA of the CDR3 is TGTGCCATCAGTGAACAACAGGTCGCGAACACCGGGGAGCTGTTTTTT. Translated: CAISEQQVANTGELFF.

Only a few counts were recorded for this clone. The genes are TRBV9 and TRBJ2-1; unclear D gene. Trimming pared 0 bases from V and 6 bases from J, leaving 7 bases between. This CDR3 spans 13 amino acids. Germline values: CDR1 SGDLS, CDR2 YYNGEE. The CDR3: CASSVGDLNEQFF. Here the CDR3 DNA reads TGTGCCAGCAGCGTAGGCGACCTCAATGAGCAGTTCTTC.

This clone was observed a handful of times. The V and J genes are TRBV5-1 and TRBJ1-2; TRBD1 aligns across 11 bases. This CDR3 contains 15 residues. Germline V lookup: CDR1 SGHRS, CDR2 YFSETQ. J was trimmed by 7 bases and V by 4 bases; bases with no gene match: 9. CDR3 region: CASSHGTGGSLGYTF. The CDR3, as DNA: TGCGCCAGCAGCCACGGGACAGGGGGTAGTCTTGGCTACACCTTC.

The chain couples TRBV23-1 to TRBJ1-5; weak D call: TRBD1 (5 bases). TRBV23-1 is placed among ORFs of uncertain function. The CDR3 extends over 11 amino acids. Trimming removed 9 bases at V and 6 bases at J, with 9 bases between. CDR3 nucleotide sequence: TGCGCCAGAAACGGGGGTCAGCCCCAGCATTTT. It specifies CARNGGQPQHF.

Only a few counts were recorded for this clone. The CDR3 here is CASSLGGVGVQETQYF. For the CDR3, the DNA is TGTGCCAGCAGCTTAGGGGGTGTCGGTGTCCAAGAGACCCAGTACTTC. J is TRBJ2-5 and V is TRBV13; no firm D call. This CDR3 is 16 amino acids long. V lost 0 bases and J 1 base, leaving 12 bases between the germline ends. Looked up from germline, CDR1 is PRHDT and CDR2 is FYEKMQ (reference sequence).

The gene calls are TRBV7-9 and TRBJ1-2; 9 bases match TRBD1. J gave up 1 base and V 4 bases, and 4 bases lay outside the gene matches. Germline-derived CDR1 and CDR2 are SEHNR and FQNEAQ (reference sequence). This CDR3 region has 15 residues. The CDR3 protein is CASSSDRGNNYGYTF. The CDR3 DNA follows: TGTGCCAGCAGCTCCGACAGGGGGAATAACTATGGCTACACCTTC.

V usage is TRBV27 and J usage is TRBJ1-4, with TRBD1 as a possible D gene (6 bases). Germline V CDR1 and CDR2: MNHEY, SMNVEV (reference sequence). This CDR3 has 15 amino acids. V shed 4 bases and J shed 4 bases, with 13 bases lying between them. The CDR3: CASSSLQGDNEKLFF. The CDR3 DNA reads TGTGCCAGCAGTTCCCTACAGGGTGATAATGAAAAACTGTTTTTT. Together with reference TRBV27 and TRBJ1-4, the CDR3 gives the full variable domain: EAQVTQNPRYLITVTGKKLTVTCSQNMNHEYMSWYRQDPGLGLRQIYYSMNVEVTDKGDVPEGYKVSRKEKRNFPLILESPSPNQTSLYFCASSSLQGDNEKLFFGSGTQLSVL.

This clone was picked up a small number of times. J is TRBJ2-5 and V is TRBV10-3; D is unresolved. With 0 bases removed from V and 1 base from J, the gap between germline ends came to 12 bases. This CDR3 spans 16 amino acids. The V gene's germline CDR1 is ENHRY and CDR2 SYGVKD. CDR3 sequence (DNA): TGTGCCATCAGTGAGTCTCGTGGCCTGAGCCAAGAGACCCAGTACTTC. It is translated as CAISESRGLSQETQYF.

The sample holds a few counts of this clone. This sequence joins TRBV5-4 and TRBJ2-2; TRBD1 is a possible D gene (5 bases). This CDR3 has 15 residues. Trimming cost V 2 bases and J 1 base, with 9 bases left between them. Germline CDR1 reads SGHNT; CDR2 reads YYREEE (reference sequence). For the CDR3, the DNA is TGTGCCAGCAGCTTCCCGCAGGGGAACACCGGGGAGCTGTTTTTT. It is translated as CASSFPQGNTGELFF.

The sample holds a few counts of this clone. The CDR3 region is CASSLDGNYGYTF. Here the CDR3 DNA reads TGTGCCAGCAGTTTGGACGGAAACTATGGCTACACCTTC. The V call is TRBV6-6, the J call TRBJ1-2; D call uncertain. Germline-derived CDR1 and CDR2 are MNHNY and SVGAGI (reference sequence). Trimming shortened V by 4 bases and J by 2 bases, and 8 bases separated the two germline ends. This CDR3 is built from 13 residues.

V and J are TRBV30 and TRBJ2-3; 9 bases agree with TRBD1. The CDR3 has 16 amino acids. V was pared by 2 bases and J by 2 bases, with 8 bases of the junction left unmatched. Per germline, CDR1 GTSNPN and CDR2 SVGIG (reference sequence). CDR3 in amino acids: CAWSNYRGHFTDTQYF. The CDR3 DNA follows: TGTGCCTGGAGTAACTACAGGGGGCATTTCACAGATACGCAGTATTTT.

The chain recombines TRBV6-6 with TRBJ1-2; 8 nucleotides line up with TRBD1. This CDR3 comprises 13 residues. Trimming cost V 6 bases and J 8 bases; bases outside gene matches: 8. Germline V gene data show CDR1 as MNHNY and CDR2 as SVGAGI (reference sequence). The CDR3 region is CASSPGGAEGYTF. CDR3 nucleotides: TGTGCCAGCAGCCCAGGGGGCGCGGAAGGCTACACCTTC.

This clone was seen only a few times. The chain recombines TRBV7-2 with TRBJ2-3, with 7 positions matching TRBD2. The length of the CDR3 is 14 residues. Germline V CDR1 and CDR2: SGHTA, FQGNSA. V trimming: 0 bases; J trimming: 6 bases; junction bases outside the gene matches: 3. CDR3 sequence: CASSLAGEGDTQYF. The CDR3 DNA reads TGTGCCAGCAGCTTAGCTGGGGAGGGGGATACGCAGTATTTT.

The chain carries TRBV4-3 and TRBJ2-5; D call uncertain. Trimming took off 0 bases at V and 0 bases at J, with 5 bases between the two ends. The CDR3 has 14 amino acids. Germline assignment: CDR1 LGHNA and CDR2 YSLEER. The CDR3 DNA reads TGCGCCAGCAGCCAAGACAGGTACCAAGAGACCCAGTACTTC. The encoded protein is CASSQDRYQETQYF.

This clone was observed a few times. This chain connects TRBV4-2 to TRBJ2-3; 9 nucleotides align to TRBD2. Germline assignment: CDR1 LGHNA and CDR2 YNFKEQ. Losses at the gene ends were 4 bases for V and 0 bases for J; bases not matched to a gene: 14. This CDR3 is 19 amino acids long. In DNA, the CDR3 is TGTGCCAGCAGCCCCAGGGATAGCGGGGGATTAGGGAGCACAGATACGCAGTATTTT. Its protein product is CASSPRDSGGLGSTDTQYF.

Regarding this clone: Other DNA sequences from this sample encode an identical CDR3 as well. The genes are TRBV6-5 and TRBJ1-3; no clear D gene. Germline V CDR1 and CDR2: MNHEY, SVGAGI. The V end was cut by 5 bases, the J end by 0 bases, with 8 bases between. The CDR3 runs 14 residues. The CDR3 region is CASSPGSSGNTIYF. CDR3 sequence (DNA): TGTGCCAGCAGTCCCGGGAGCTCTGGAAACACCATATATTTT.